The rows below give T cell receptor beta chains drawn from one sample of a study of T-cell memory formation after mild COVID-19. TCRdb used MiXCR to reprocess the 5' RACE reads, holding one entry per CDR3 protein. The sample includes 250,000 to 350,000 distinct CDR3 sequences, roughly 19% of them seen just once. The material sequenced was PBMCs or a T cell subset sorted from them (not recorded which). The receptors come from a man younger than 35 who had mild COVID-19 (a few samples of this study predate the infection). Cell type and time point are not known. Both conserved end residues are part of each CDR3.

v_call: TRBV20-1
j_call: TRBJ2-5
cdr3_aa: CSAQRGAQGETQYF

v_call: TRBV7-2
j_call: TRBJ1-1
cdr3_aa: CASSSEGWTEAFF

v_call: TRBV15
j_call: TRBJ2-7
cdr3_aa: CATSRGGRAGEQYF

v_call: TRBV12-3/TRBV12-4
j_call: TRBJ2-3
cdr3_aa: CASSWSIWGPSDTQYF

v_call: TRBV2
j_call: TRBJ2-2
cdr3_aa: CASSSPRGVGELFF

v_call: TRBV10-3
j_call: TRBJ2-2
cdr3_aa: CAIMGQENTGELFF

v_call: TRBV12-3/TRBV12-4
j_call: TRBJ1-5
cdr3_aa: CASSSNPRRNQPQHF

v_call: TRBV7-2
j_call: TRBJ1-1
cdr3_aa: CASSFGRSTEAFF

v_call: TRBV19
j_call: TRBJ2-7
cdr3_aa: CASSIGGAWSYEQYF

v_call: TRBV7-2
j_call: TRBJ2-3
cdr3_aa: CASSLATTDTQYF

v_call: TRBV6-5
j_call: TRBJ2-7
cdr3_aa: CASSWAGKSYEQYF

v_call: TRBV6-1
j_call: TRBJ2-4
cdr3_aa: CASSGAVRGLAKNIQYF

v_call: TRBV6-1
j_call: TRBJ2-3
cdr3_aa: CASMYRGRSDTQYF

v_call: TRBV20-1
j_call: TRBJ2-3
cdr3_aa: CSPPVVGSDTQYF

v_call: TRBV9
j_call: TRBJ2-5
cdr3_aa: CASSVVGGGEETQYF

v_call: TRBV12-3/TRBV12-4
j_call: TRBJ2-6
cdr3_aa: CASSESGANVLTF

v_call: TRBV6-5
j_call: TRBJ1-2
cdr3_aa: CATGDEPGSYGYTF

v_call: TRBV13
j_call: TRBJ2-7
cdr3_aa: CASSFQGPYYEQYF

v_call: TRBV2
j_call: TRBJ2-1
cdr3_aa: CASKLAGVNYNEQFF

v_call: TRBV2
j_call: TRBJ2-3
cdr3_aa: CASARREEDTQYF

v_call: TRBV4-1
j_call: TRBJ2-3
cdr3_aa: CASSQGESGGGTDTQYF

v_call: TRBV7-2
j_call: TRBJ2-3
cdr3_aa: CASSPGPSTDTQYF

v_call: TRBV4-3
j_call: TRBJ2-1
cdr3_aa: CASSQDLFRGGRNEQFF

v_call: TRBV5-1
j_call: TRBJ2-1
cdr3_aa: CASSLEGLTSYNEQFF

v_call: TRBV12-3/TRBV12-4
j_call: TRBJ1-1
cdr3_aa: CASRRHEMNTEAFF

v_call: TRBV27
j_call: TRBJ2-5
cdr3_aa: CASRRTSGATGETQYF

v_call: TRBV29-1
j_call: TRBJ2-5
cdr3_aa: CSVEGIVAGSQETQYF